The sequence of this T cell receptor (beta chain) was determined in a study of T cells in Graves' hyperthyroidism and ophthalmopathy. This clonotype was counted at least ten times. Amplification yielded TCR beta CDR3 regions, with RNA transcripts as the source. TCR CDR3 regions were first amplified by RT-PCR with HTBI primers. TCRdb fed the multiplex PCR reads into MiXCR, producing one record per CDR3 protein. The profile shows roughly 740,000 distinct CDR3 sequences, approximately 16% of them singletons. V was cut by 8 bases and J by 1 base, with 14 bases left in between. The V gene's germline CDR1 is SQVTM and CDR2 ANQGSEA. CDR3 length: 14 amino acids.

The V and J genes are TRBV29-1 and TRBJ2-2, with D possibly matching TRBD2 (5 bases). The sequenced sample consisted of blood. The receptor's source is a man aged 18-30 years with Graves' hyperthyroidism. Here the CDR3 DNA reads TGCAGCATCCGGGCGGGCCAGAACACCGGGGAGCTGTTTTTT. Translating gives CSIRAGQNTGELFF.